The 28 T cell receptor beta chains reported below all come from one sample, sequenced in a study of blood T cell repertoires in COVID-19. Sequencing was performed with immunoSEQ multiplex PCR; in TCRdb, only in-frame clones are kept and a portion is missing. There are 70,000 or so clones in the sample; around 70% occur only once, and over 20% lies in the top ten. The sample comprised peripheral blood. These receptors all come from a man between 70 and 80 years old with acute or convalescent COVID-19.

About this clone itself: Other DNA sequences in the sample encode the same CDR3. J is TRBJ1-5 and V is TRBV3-1 (or the pseudogene TRBV3-2); the D gene is possibly TRBD1 (6 bases). V lost 0 bases and J lost 7, with 10 bases in between. The germline gives CDR1 LGHDT, CDR2 YNNKEL (reference sequence). This CDR3 contains 14 residues. This CDR3 reads CASSQETGRQPQHF. The CDR3 nucleotides read TGTGCCAGCAGCCAAGAAACAGGGCGACAGCCCCAGCATTTT.

This clone came up a few times. The chain employs TRBV9 and TRBJ2-7; 10 bases map to TRBD1. The CDR3 loop spans 15 amino acids. The germline V gene has CDR1 SGDLS and CDR2 YYNGEE. V lost 4 bases, J lost 3 bases, and 7 bases stayed unmatched. The CDR3 bases are TGTGCCAGCAGCCCCGACAGGGGGCCACGCTACGAGCAGTACTTC. It yields the protein CASSPDRGPRYEQYF. The whole variable domain, filled in from reference TRBV9 and TRBJ2-7, reads DSGVTQTPKHLITATGQRVTLRCSPRSGDLSVYWYQQSLDQGLQFLIQYYNGEERAKGNILERFSAQQFPDLHSELNLSSLELGDSALYFCASSPDRGPRYEQYFGPGTRLTVT.

CDR3 DNA: TGTGCCAGCAGTAGGGGGATCGCGACAGAAAGCACAGATACGCAGTATTTT. This sequence encodes CASSRGIATESTDTQYF. V usage is TRBV7-6 and J usage is TRBJ2-3; perhaps TRBD1 as D (6 bases). Trimming shortened V by 6 bases and J by 0 bases, and 19 bases separated the two germline ends. Germline V lookup: CDR1 SGHVS, CDR2 FNYEAQ. The CDR3 extends over 17 amino acids.

The chain joins TRBV15 to TRBJ2-2, with no clear D. The length of the CDR3 is 13 residues. Germline V gene data show CDR1 as LNHNV and CDR2 as YYDKDF (reference sequence). Trimming removed 3 bases from V and 3 bases from J, with 5 bases in between. The CDR3 loop is CATSSPYTGELFF. DNA of the CDR3: TGTGCCACCAGCAGCCCTTACACCGGGGAGCTGTTTTTT.

This clone appeared a few times. This chain joins TRBV11-3 and TRBJ2-1; D may be TRBD1 (6 bases). Deletions cut 0 bases from V and 1 base from J, with 7 bases between. The CDR3 sequence is 15 residues long. Germline V gives CDR1 SGHNT, CDR2 YENEEA. This CDR3 is CASSLEQGSYNEQFF. The CDR3 DNA reads TGTGCCAGCAGCTTAGAACAGGGTTCCTACAATGAGCAGTTCTTC.

The J gene is TRBJ2-7, the V gene TRBV12-3 or TRBV12-4, with D possibly TRBD1 on 6 matching bases. Trimming stripped 4 bases from V and 2 bases from J, with 6 bases between. The CDR3 totals 12 residues. The CDR3 sequence: CASSWDTYEQYF. The CDR3 nucleotides are TGTGCCAGCAGTTGGGACACCTACGAGCAGTACTTC.

The table lists this clone with many counts. The rearrangement links TRBV7-3 to TRBJ2-1, with 9 positions matching TRBD2. Per the germline V gene, CDR1 is SGHTA and CDR2 is FQGTGA. The CDR3 length is 14 residues. V was clipped by 6 bases and J by 6 bases; unmatched bases: 6. CDR3 DNA: TGTGCCAGCAGTCGACTAGCGGAAACCAATGAGCAGTTCTTC. Protein product: CASSRLAETNEQFF.

J is TRBJ2-4 and V is TRBV12-3 or TRBV12-4, with a possible D match to TRBD1 (7 bases). CDR3 size: 13 residues. Between the trimmed V and J ends, which lost 3 bases and 7 bases, there was a span of 10 bases. The CDR3 region is CASSFQGGNIQYF. The CDR3 coding sequence is TGTGCCAGCAGTTTCCAGGGGGGTAACATTCAGTACTTC.

The V call is TRBV5-1, the J call TRBJ2-1; 9 positions match TRBD2. The CDR3 runs 15 residues. V gave up 0 bases and J gave up 6 bases; unmatched junction bases: 4. Germline V gene sequence: CDR1 SGHRS, CDR2 YFSETQ. The CDR3 DNA reads TGCGCCAGCAGCTTGGTTGGTAGCGGGAGCAATGAGCAGTTCTTC. Encoded protein: CASSLVGSGSNEQFF.

The chain joins TRBV5-6 to TRBJ1-2; 7 nucleotides match TRBD1. CDR3 size: 14 residues. Germline CDR1 and CDR2: SGHDT and YYEEEE. Trimming took 4 bases from V and 6 from J; bases not matched to a gene: 9. The DNA for the CDR3 is TGTGCCAGCAGCCCGGACAGGAATAAACATGGCTACACCTTC. It encodes CASSPDRNKHGYTF.

The sample holds a few counts of this clone. The chain joins TRBV28 to TRBJ1-5; no firm D call. CDR1 is MDHEN, CDR2 SYDVKM, per germline. V was shortened by 5 bases and J by 0 bases, with 11 bases between the two germline ends. This CDR3 comprises 15 residues. The CDR3 nucleotides are TGTGCCAGCAGTAGGCAGGAAAATAGCAATCAGCCCCAGCATTTT. Its protein is CASSRQENSNQPQHF.

V is TRBV20-1 and J is TRBJ2-3; 8 positions agree with TRBD2. CDR1 DFQATT and CDR2 SNEGSKA come from the germline V gene (reference sequence). With V trimmed by 3 bases and J by 4 bases, 9 bases remained unmatched. The CDR3 sequence is 15 residues long. The CDR3, as DNA: TGCAGTGCTAGTTTAGCGGGACGGCCCCCAGATACGCAGTATTTT. Translation: CSASLAGRPPDTQYF.

The J gene is TRBJ1-1, the V gene TRBV6-5, with D perhaps TRBD1 (5 bases). Trimming stripped 7 bases from V and 4 bases from J, with 13 bases between. Germline CDR1 is MNHEY and CDR2 is SVGAGI. There are 13 residues in the CDR3. The DNA of the CDR3 is TGTGCCAGCAATTGGGGCGCCGGCACTGAAGCTTTCTTT. Translating gives CASNWGAGTEAFF.

The chain employs TRBV7-8 and TRBJ2-1; maybe TRBD2 (7 bases). V shed 4 bases and J shed 0 bases, with 13 bases lying between them. Per germline, CDR1 SGHVS and CDR2 FQNEAQ. The CDR3 runs 16 residues. CDR3 in DNA: TGTGCCAGCAGCTCATGGCGGGGGCCCTCCTACAATGAGCAGTTCTTC. This sequence encodes CASSSWRGPSYNEQFF.

V and J are TRBV19 and TRBJ2-7, with D possibly being TRBD1 (6 bases). CDR3 length: 14 residues. Germline-derived CDR1 and CDR2 are LNHDA and SQIVND (reference sequence). Deletions cut 7 bases from V and 2 bases from J, with 15 bases between. DNA for the CDR3: TGTGCCAGTACCACTAATGGACAGCCCTACGAGCAGTACTTC. Residues: CASTTNGQPYEQYF.

This chain links TRBV7-9 with TRBJ2-1, with D perhaps TRBD2 (7 bases). The V end was cut by 4 bases, the J end by 6 bases, with 28 bases between. There are 19 residues in the CDR3. CDR1 is SEHNR and CDR2 is FQNEAQ in the germline V gene (reference sequence). The CDR3 DNA is TGTGCCAGCAGCTCAGACCCTGGGGAGGGGGAGTGCCGTTCCAATGAGCAGTTCTTC. It yields the protein CASSSDPGEGECRSNEQFF.

V usage is TRBV14 and J usage is TRBJ1-5; 10 bases align to TRBD1. V lost 3 bases, J lost 5 bases, and 7 bases stayed unmatched. Germline CDR1 and CDR2: SGHDN and FVKESK. The CDR3 runs to 16 residues. CDR3 in DNA: TGTGCCAGCAGCCACTTCCCGGGACAGGGGTATCAGCCCCAGCATTTT. It encodes CASSHFPGQGYQPQHF.

The chain has TRBV27 and TRBJ1-5; D is perhaps TRBD1 (6 bases). Trimming cost V 5 bases and J 3 bases, with 17 bases left between them. Germline-derived CDR1 and CDR2 are MNHEY and SMNVEV (reference sequence). The CDR3 is made up of 16 amino acids. The DNA for the CDR3 is TGTGCCAGCAGTCCCCGGGGGGACATTTACAATCAGCCCCAGCATTTT. It encodes CASSPRGDIYNQPQHF.

A single count supports this clone. This rearrangement joins TRBV3-1 (or the pseudogene TRBV3-2) to TRBJ2-7, with D perhaps TRBD1 (6 bases). Germline V gene sequence: CDR1 LGHDT, CDR2 YNNKEL (reference sequence). The CDR3 is 14 residues long. Trimming cost V 4 bases and J 2 bases, with 12 bases left between them. CDR3 in amino acids: CASSPHRAPYEQYF. CDR3 sequence (DNA): TGTGCCAGCAGCCCCCACAGGGCTCCCTACGAGCAGTACTTC.

The rearrangement joins TRBV7-8 to TRBJ1-1, with D unresolved. Trimming took 0 bases from V and 0 from J, leaving 11 bases between them. This CDR3 has 16 residues. CDR1 and CDR2 from the germline V gene are SGHVS and FQNEAQ. CDR3 in DNA: TGTGCCAGCAGCTTAGCCGCGGGTACTATGAACACTGAAGCTTTCTTT. It codes for CASSLAAGTMNTEAFF.

The chain employs TRBV7-3 and TRBJ2-1, with D possibly being TRBD2 (6 bases). The CDR3 is made up of 14 amino acids. The V end was cut by 4 bases, the J end by 6 bases, with 13 bases between. Germline assignment: CDR1 SGHTA and CDR2 FQGTGA. The CDR3 spells CASSSGIAANEQFF. CDR3 nucleotide sequence: TGTGCCAGCAGCTCCGGTATAGCGGCCAATGAGCAGTTCTTC.

The V and J genes are TRBV7-8 and TRBJ2-2; 10 bases line up with TRBD2. The CDR3 has 19 residues. Germline CDR1 is SGHVS and CDR2 is FQNEAQ. V lost 4 bases to trimming and J lost 0 bases; unmatched junction nucleotides: 11. The CDR3 is CASSSRLAGTSANTGELFF. The CDR3 DNA is TGTGCCAGCAGCTCTCGACTAGCGGGTACGTCCGCGAACACCGGGGAGCTGTTTTTT. Filled out from reference TRBV7-8 and TRBJ2-2, the complete variable domain reads GAGVSQSPRYKVAKRGQDVALRCDPISGHVSLFWYQQALGQGPEFLTYFQNEAQLDKSGLPSDRFFAERPEGSVSTLKIQRTQQEDSAVYLCASSSRLAGTSANTGELFFGEGSRLTVL.

CDR3 in DNA: TGTGCCAGCAGTGATCTGGACAGGGGCTACCTCAAAGCTTTCTTT. Its protein product is CASSDLDRGYLKAFF. The chain uses TRBV6-1 and TRBJ1-1, with 9 bases that match TRBD1. This CDR3 region has 15 residues. Germline CDR1 reads MNHNS; CDR2 reads SASEGT. Trimming removed 3 bases from V and 9 bases from J; junction bases left unmatched: 11.

The CDR3 reads CASSRGGTNTGELFF. CDR3 coding DNA: TGTGCCAGTAGTAGGGGCGGGACGAACACCGGGGAGCTGTTTTTT. The V gene is TRBV19, the J gene TRBJ2-2; a possible D gene is TRBD2 (6 bases). Trimming removed 4 bases at V and 0 bases at J, with 9 bases between. Germline assignment: CDR1 LNHDA and CDR2 SQIVND (reference sequence). The CDR3 contains 15 residues.

The genes are TRBV5-1 and TRBJ2-2, with 8 bases identical to TRBD1. This CDR3 contains 16 residues. Germline V gene sequence: CDR1 SGHRS, CDR2 YFSETQ. The trim removed 4 bases at V and 1 base at J, leaving 6 bases unmatched. The CDR3 here is CASSEPGQGNTGELFF. CDR3 sequence (DNA): TGCGCCAGCAGCGAGCCTGGACAGGGGAACACCGGGGAGCTGTTTTTT.

This chain joins TRBV6-5 and TRBJ1-2; 8 bases agree with TRBD1. The CDR3 has 14 amino acids. CDR1 and CDR2 from the germline V gene are MNHEY and SVGAGI. Germline trimming cut 5 bases from V and 4 bases from J; bases unmatched to any gene: 6. The CDR3 DNA follows: TGTGCCAGCAGTAAGGACAGGGCTGTCTATGGCTACACCTTC. Its protein product is CASSKDRAVYGYTF.

J is TRBJ1-3 and V is TRBV7-6; D ambiguous. The CDR3 is made up of 13 amino acids. In germline, CDR1 is SGHVS, CDR2 FNYEAQ. V was clipped by 1 base and J by 8 bases, with 9 bases between them. The DNA of the CDR3 is TGTGCCAGCAGCTTAGGGAGCCCGGACACCATATATTTT. Residues: CASSLGSPDTIYF.

A few counts support this clone. This sample also contains other DNA sequences that code for the same CDR3. The chain carries TRBV7-2 and TRBJ2-7, with D possibly matching TRBD1 (5 bases). The CDR3 has 14 residues. Trimming took off 1 base at V and 0 bases at J, with 7 bases between the two ends. CDR1 is SGHTA, CDR2 FQGNSA, per germline. CDR3 loop: CASSLVQGSYEQYF. CDR3 nucleotides: TGTGCCAGCAGCTTAGTCCAGGGCTCCTACGAGCAGTACTTC.